The 13 T cell receptor beta chains presented below share a single source sample, sequenced in a study of human T cells and chemical hapten exposure. TCRdb reanalysed the RACE reads using MiXCR and keeps one entry per CDR3 protein. The table records about 380,000 distinct CDR3 sequences, roughly 5% of them present only once. This sample's time point: pre-sensitization, week 0. Specified treatment: therapeutic diphenylcyclopropenone sensitization with weekly scalp DPC. Here the sequenced sample was whole blood, taken in connection with sensitization to the hapten diphenylcyclopropenone (DPC). The receptors shown here come from a woman in her forties or fifties with alopecia areata. Some clones in this sample may be carry-over from other donors' samples.

This clonotype was observed a handful of times. This chain connects TRBV11-2 to TRBJ2-2; perhaps D is TRBD1 or TRBD2 (5 bases each). The CDR3 totals 14 residues. Trimming left V 3 bases short and J 6 bases short, with 11 bases between. Germline V gene lookup returns CDR1 SGHAT and CDR2 FQNNGV. The CDR3 region is CASSLGRSPGELFF. As DNA, the CDR3 is TGTGCCAGCAGCTTGGGACGAAGTCCCGGGGAGCTGTTTTTT.

V gene TRBV7-9 combines with J gene TRBJ1-2, with 9 bases identical to TRBD1. This CDR3 is built from 17 residues. V dropped 3 bases and J dropped 6; count of bases not matched to a gene: 14. Germline-derived CDR1 and CDR2 are SEHNR and FQNEAQ (reference sequence). The CDR3 spells CASSFRRTGGAKDGYTF. In nucleotides, the CDR3 is TGTGCCAGCAGCTTTAGACGAACAGGGGGCGCGAAAGATGGCTACACCTTC.

This clonotype was counted a few times. The J gene is TRBJ1-1, the V gene TRBV6-2 or TRBV6-3; D is unresolved. The CDR3 loop spans 14 amino acids. V was cut by 4 bases and J by 1 base, with 10 bases left in between. Germline loops: CDR1 MNHEY, CDR2 SVGEGT. The CDR3 reads CASSSGLSNTEAFF. The CDR3 region has the DNA TGTGCCAGCAGTTCCGGGCTGTCGAACACTGAAGCTTTCTTT.

The rearrangement uses TRBV13 and TRBJ2-1; D perhaps matches TRBD1 (5 bases). CDR1 is PRHDT, CDR2 FYEKMQ, per germline (reference sequence). The CDR3 length is 15 residues. V was shortened by 3 bases and J by 4 bases, with 13 bases between the two germline ends. CDR3 sequence reads: CASSFQQGPYNEQFF. CDR3 coding DNA: TGTGCCAGCAGCTTCCAGCAGGGTCCTTACAATGAGCAGTTCTTC.

This clonotype showed up many times. V is TRBV29-1 and J is TRBJ2-7; 8 bases agree with TRBD1. Germline-derived CDR1 and CDR2 are SQVTM and ANQGSEA. CDR3 length: 14 amino acids. Trimming removed 6 bases from V and 3 bases from J; junction bases left unmatched: 10. CDR3 in amino acids: CSVARTGTGYEQYF. CDR3 bases: TGCAGCGTAGCCAGAACCGGGACAGGCTACGAGCAGTACTTC.

This clonotype was recorded at least ten times. The chain employs TRBV28 and TRBJ2-7; unclear D gene. Trimming cost V 3 bases and J 0 bases, with 12 bases left between them. The CDR3 contains 15 residues. CDR1 MDHEN and CDR2 SYDVKM come from the germline V gene. CDR3 DNA: TGTGCCAGCAGTTTTTCGGTACTTAGCTCCTACGAGCAGTACTTC. Translation gives CASSFSVLSSYEQYF.

This clonotype showed up just a few times. V is TRBV12-3 or TRBV12-4 and J is TRBJ1-3; D is unclear. V lost 3 bases to trimming and J lost 0 bases, with 9 bases between them. The CDR3 sequence is 15 residues long. For the CDR3, the DNA is TGTGCCAGCAGTTTCCCGGCCAGCTCTGGAAACACCATATATTTT. Translated, it gives CASSFPASSGNTIYF.

In its sample, this clonotype was seen a few times. The chain couples TRBV6-1 to TRBJ2-7; TRBD1 or TRBD2 may be the D gene (5 bases each). Germline-derived CDR1 and CDR2 are MNHNS and SASEGT. The CDR3 runs to 13 residues. V lost 6 bases and J lost 3, with 12 bases in between. CDR3 loop: CASSEGNSYEQYF. The CDR3 nucleotides are TGTGCCAGCAGCGAGGGGAACAGCTACGAGCAGTACTTC.

The J gene is TRBJ2-7, the V gene TRBV13, with TRBD2 matching 11 bases. Per the germline V gene, CDR1 is PRHDT and CDR2 is FYEKMQ (reference sequence). This CDR3 comprises 16 residues. J gave up 2 bases and V 5 bases, and 8 bases lay outside the gene matches. CDR3 in DNA: TGTGCCAGCAGCGGTCGACTAGCGGGACCCCCCTACGAGCAGTACTTC. Amino acid sequence: CASSGRLAGPPYEQYF.

The chain links TRBV25-1 to TRBJ2-7; D ambiguous. The CDR3 has 15 amino acids. Trimming shortened V by 3 bases and J by 1 base, and 13 bases separated the two germline ends. In germline, CDR1 is MGHDK, CDR2 SYGVNS. The CDR3 loop reads CASSDSRSISYEQYF. CDR3 DNA sequence: TGTGCCAGCAGTGATTCTCGGTCCATTTCCTACGAGCAGTACTTC.

The chain combines TRBV5-1 with TRBJ1-1; 7 nucleotides line up with TRBD1. Germline CDR1 is SGHRS and CDR2 is YFSETQ. This CDR3 comprises 14 residues. V shed 3 bases and J 2 bases; nucleotides not matched to a gene: 4. The CDR3 DNA sequence: TGCGCCAGCAGCTCTGGACAGGATAACACTGAAGCTTTCTTT. Translation gives CASSSGQDNTEAFF.

This clonotype was observed at least ten times. The chain carries TRBV5-5 and TRBJ2-7; D is possibly TRBD1 (6 bases). V was trimmed by 3 bases and J by 5 bases, leaving 12 bases between them. CDR3 length equals 13 residues. CDR1 and CDR2 from the germline V gene are SGHKS and YYEKEE (reference sequence). CDR3 nucleotide sequence: TGTGCCAGCAGCTCATCAGGGGTAGACGAGCAGTACTTC. Translated: CASSSSGVDEQYF.

The CDR3 sequence: CASSPTRYAGETQYF. The CDR3 DNA reads TGTGCCAGCAGCCCCACTCGGTATGCGGGAGAGACCCAGTACTTC. The chain is built from TRBV7-2 and TRBJ2-5; D possibly corresponds to TRBD2 (5 bases). There are 15 residues in the CDR3. The germline gives CDR1 SGHTA, CDR2 FQGNSA. V was pared by 5 bases and J by 4 bases, with 17 bases between. Full variable domain (remainder filled in from reference TRBV7-2 and TRBJ2-5): GAGVSQSPSNKVTEKGKDVELRCDPISGHTALYWYRQSLGQGLEFLIYFQGNSAPDKSGLPSDRFSAERTGGSVSTLTIQRTQQEDSAVYLCASSPTRYAGETQYFGPGTRLLVL.